The T cell receptor beta chain described here comes from a study of chemoradiotherapy in HPV16-positive cancers. The wider study: Functional T-cell assays on a couple of HPV16-positive patients' cells defined candidate HPV-specific clones and common TCR motifs. Study-wide results and limits: HPV-specific T cells were functionally defined from only two HPV16-positive patients.

Concerning this clone itself: What it recognizes is unknown.

Produced via immunoSEQ multiplex PCR; TCRdb's table is partial and in-frame only. The sample holds over 15,000 clones, 84% seen once. This CDR3 comprises 18 residues. With V trimmed by 4 bases and J by 2 bases, 13 bases remained unmatched. The germline CDR1 and CDR2 sequences are MNHEY and SMNVEV (reference sequence). Sample: blood, taken from a patient who underwent chemoradiotherapy. V is TRBV27 and J is TRBJ2-2, with 7 bases matching TRBD1. This TCR came from a human donor with HPV-associated anogenital cancer. The CDR3 DNA reads TGTGCCAGCAGTTCCCGGGACAGATCACTCGTAAACACCGGGGAGCTGTTTTTT. This sequence encodes CASSSRDRSLVNTGELFF.